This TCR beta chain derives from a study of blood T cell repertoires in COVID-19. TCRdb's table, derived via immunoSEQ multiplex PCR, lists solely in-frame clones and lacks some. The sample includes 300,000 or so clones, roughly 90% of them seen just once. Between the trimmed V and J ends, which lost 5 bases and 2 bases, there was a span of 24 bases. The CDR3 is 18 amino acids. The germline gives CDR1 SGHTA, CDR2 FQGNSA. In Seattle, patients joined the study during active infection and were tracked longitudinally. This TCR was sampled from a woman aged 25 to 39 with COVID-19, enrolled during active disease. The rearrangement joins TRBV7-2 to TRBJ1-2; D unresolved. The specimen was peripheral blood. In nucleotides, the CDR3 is TGTGCCAGCAGCCACCATCCCCGACCCACCCGGAGAAACTATGGCTACACCTTC. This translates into CASSHHPRPTRRNYGYTF.